The sequence of this TCR beta chain was determined in a study of blood T cell repertoires in COVID-19. In the study overall: Recovery meant two consecutive negative NP/OP PCR tests, professional clearance, or resolved symptoms.

How the authors handled the data: Reference gene primers were amplified, and this amplification served to estimate nucleated cell counts. TCRdb keeps only in-frame clones here, not all; method: immunoSEQ multiplex PCR. V, J and clone size reflect that table, while D and trimming were determined from the DNA. The data show roughly 340,000 clones, 80% to 90% seen once. The CDR3 spans 15 residues. Germline trimming cut 4 bases from V and 0 bases from J; bases unmatched to any gene: 5. Germline V CDR1 and CDR2: SGHNT, YYREEE (reference sequence). The sequence was collected from a man aged 40-49 years in a cohort exposed to, infected with or recovered from COVID-19 (not recorded which). The rearrangement joins TRBV5-4 to TRBJ2-3, with 7 bases lining up with TRBD2. Input material: PBMCs or T cells enriched from blood (not recorded which). The CDR3 region has the DNA TGTGCCAGCAGCCCGACTAGCTCTAGCACAGATACGCAGTATTTT. It yields the protein CASSPTSSSTDTQYF.